These 27 T cell receptor beta chains were all obtained from the same sample, sequenced in a study of tissue T cells after allogeneic stem cell transplantation. Time point of the sample: mouse harvest day 14 after allogeneic transplant. Mouse grafts combined 10^7 T-cell-depleted bone marrow cells with 10^6 splenic CD5+ T cells. Libraries were prepared by immunoSEQ multiplex PCR; TCRdb keeps only in-frame clonotypes and omits some of them. The sample holds approximately 3,500 clones, roughly 44% seen once. Sequences were obtained from gut tissue. The receptors come from a female BALB/c mouse given C57BL/6 T cells with graft-versus-host disease after an allogeneic hematopoietic cell transplant.

Details on this clone: Germline and genes: mouse. The read finishes 1 residue shy of the CDR3 end, and the germline J gene is used to complete it. The rearrangement uses TRBV12-1 and TRBJ2-5; no clear D gene. Germline-derived CDR1 and CDR2 are SGHSN and HYEKVE. This CDR3 comprises 13 residues. Trimming left V 2 bases short and J 0 bases short, with 5 bases between. The sequenced part of the CDR3 DNA is TGTGCCAGCTCTCGGGTTAACCAAGACACCCAGTAC. Residues: CASSRVNQDTQY. The whole CDR3 sequence is CASSRVNQDTQYF. Combining the CDR3 with reference TRBV12-1 and TRBJ2-5 gives the whole variable domain DSGVVQSPRHIIKEKGGRSVLTCIPISGHSNVVWYQQTLGKELKFLIQHYEKVERDKGFLPSRFSVQQFDDYHSEMNMSALELEDSAMYFCASSRVNQDTQYFGPGTRLLVL.

There are a few counts of this clone. Mouse gene names and germline throughout. The CDR3 end is not reached by the read, which stops 1 residue before it; the germline J gene fills it in. This rearrangement joins TRBV1 to TRBJ2-5, with 10 bases fitting TRBD2. Germline trimming cut 2 bases from V and 6 bases from J; bases unmatched to any gene: 2. The CDR3 length is 14 residues. The germline CDR1 and CDR2 sequences are NSQYPW and LRSPGD (reference sequence). The part of the CDR3 DNA that was read is TGCACCTGCAGTGCACTGGGGGGGCGCGACACCCAGTAC. Its translation: CTCSALGGRDTQY. The whole CDR3 protein reads CTCSALGGRDTQYF.

With respect to this clone: Genes and germline are mouse. The read ends 1 residue shy of where the CDR3 ends; the end is completed using the germline J gene. The chain joins TRBV12-2 to TRBJ2-7; 8 bases agree with TRBD1. V lost 3 bases, J lost 7 bases, and 7 bases stayed unmatched. The CDR3 is made up of 13 amino acids. Germline-derived CDR1 and CDR2 are SGHLS and HYDKME. The sequenced part of the CDR3 DNA is TGTGCCAGCTCTTCCCAGGGGGCGCACGAACAGTAC. Its protein product is CASSSQGAHEQY. The whole CDR3 sequence reads CASSSQGAHEQYF. Using reference TRBV12-2 and TRBJ2-7 for the parts outside the CDR3, the full variable domain is NSGVVQSPRYIIKGKGERSILKCIPISGHLSVAWYQQTQGQELKFFIQHYDKMERDKGNLPSRFSVQQFDDYHSEMNMSALELEDSAVYFCASSSQGAHEQYFGPGTRLTVL.

Remarks on this clone: Any gene name here is a mouse gene name. The observed sequence ends 1 residue before the CDR3 terminus, with the missing tail filled in from the germline J gene. The V and J genes are TRBV26 and TRBJ2-3, with D perhaps TRBD1 or TRBD2 (5 bases each). Germline CDR1 and CDR2: KGHPV and FQNQEV (reference sequence). This CDR3 contains 13 residues. V shed 4 bases and J shed 0 bases, with 5 bases lying between them. The CDR3 spells CASSRGSAETLYF. The sequenced CDR3 bases are TGTGCCAGCAGTCGGGGGAGTGCAGAAACGCTGTAT.

A remark on this clone: Any gene name here is a mouse gene name. The read finishes 1 residue shy of the CDR3 end, and the germline J gene is used to complete it. The chain combines TRBV5 with TRBJ2-7; TRBD2 might be the D (6 bases). CDR1 and CDR2 from the germline V gene are LGHNA and YNLKQL (reference sequence). The CDR3 is 15 residues long. The V gene lost 0 bases and the J gene lost 3 bases, with 12 bases spanning the gap. The chain's CDR3 is CASSQDAWGIYEQYF. CDR3 DNA, as far as it was read: TGTGCCAGCAGCCAAGATGCATGGGGGATCTATGAACAGTAC.

On this clone itself: Gene names are mouse gene names. The CDR3 reads CASSSPWGGAEQYF. The sequenced part of the CDR3 DNA is TGTGCCAGCAGTTCTCCCTGGGGGGGCGCTGAACAGTAC. J is TRBJ2-7 and V is TRBV19, with 10 positions matching TRBD2. The read terminates 1 residue ahead of where the CDR3 ends, so the germline J gene completes it. Germline values: CDR1 FNHDT, CDR2 SITEND (reference sequence). V was pared by 4 bases and J by 6 bases, with 7 bases of the junction left unmatched. This CDR3 has 14 amino acids.

The table lists this clone with a few counts. Germline and genes here are mouse. Read data end 1 residue before the CDR3 end; the end is taken from the germline J gene. J is TRBJ2-4 and V is TRBV23. This CDR3 is 12 amino acids long. CDR1 and CDR2 from the germline V gene are KGHTA and FQNQQP. CDR3 region: CSSSHDGNTLYF. The part of the CDR3 DNA that was read is TGCTCCAGCAGTCATGACGGTAACACCTTGTAC. Combining the CDR3 with reference TRBV23 and TRBJ2-4 gives the whole variable domain DAAVTQKPRYLIKMKGQEAEMKCIPEKGHTAVFWYQQKQSKELKFLIYFQNQQPLDQIDMVKERFSAVCPSSSLCSLGIRTCEAEDSALYLCSSSHDGNTLYFGAGTRLSVL.

On this clone: Gene labels here are mouse ones. The missing CDR3 end, 1 residue past where the read stops, is filled in from the germline J gene. The chain carries TRBV3 and TRBJ2-5, with 7 bases lining up with TRBD2. Per the germline V gene, CDR1 is SNHLY and CDR2 is FYNGKV (reference sequence). After removal of 3 bases from V and 1 base from J, the junction contained 1 base not matched to a gene. CDR3 length equals 14 residues. The covered CDR3 bases are TGTGCCAGCAGCTTTTGGGGGGACCAAGACACCCAGTAC. Residues: CASSFWGDQDTQY. The whole CDR3 sequence is CASSFWGDQDTQYF.

A remark on this clone: Gene names and germline match the mouse. The read ends 1 residue before the CDR3 terminus; that terminus is restored from the germline J gene. The chain combines TRBV13-2 with TRBJ1-1; D ambiguous. The CDR3 extends over 11 amino acids. V shed 5 bases and J shed 5 bases, with 7 bases lying between them. CDR1 is NNHNN, CDR2 SYGAGS, per germline (reference sequence). Here the CDR3 reads CASGPGTEVFF. The sequenced part of the CDR3 DNA is TGTGCCAGCGGCCCCGGGACAGAAGTCTTC.

This clone is medium-sized in the sample. These gene names are mouse names. Coverage ceases 1 residue before the CDR3 finishes, and the germline J gene fills in the end. The rearrangement uses TRBV5 and TRBJ2-1; the D gene is possibly TRBD1 (6 bases). CDR1 and CDR2 (germline): LGHNA, YNLKQL (reference sequence). Trimming stripped 4 bases from V and 0 bases from J, with 10 bases between. This CDR3 comprises 15 residues. The covered CDR3 bases are TGTGCCAGCAGCCCCTGGGACAATAACTATGCTGAGCAGTTC. It codes for CASSPWDNNYAEQF. The whole CDR3 sequence is CASSPWDNNYAEQFF.

Details on this clone: Mouse germline and gene names are used. The read ends 1 residue before the CDR3 terminus; that terminus is restored from the germline J gene. The rearrangement joins TRBV26 to TRBJ2-3, with D unresolved. Per germline, CDR1 KGHPV and CDR2 FQNQEV (reference sequence). The germline V and J ends were trimmed by 4 bases and 0 bases, with 8 bases remaining between them. This CDR3 region has 14 residues. The CDR3 bases that were read are TGTGCCAGCAGTCCCCGGAATAGTGCAGAAACGCTGTAT. This gives the protein CASSPRNSAETLY. The entire CDR3 protein is CASSPRNSAETLYF.

As regards this clone: Germline and genes: mouse. The CDR3 reads CASSPDWGGPTGQLYF. The sequenced CDR3 bases are TGTGCCAGCAGCCCAGACTGGGGGGGCCCCACCGGGCAGCTCTAC. V and J are TRBV26 and TRBJ2-2; TRBD2 aligns across 12 bases. Read data end 1 residue before the CDR3 end; the end is taken from the germline J gene. The ends lost 6 bases at V and 4 bases at J; junction bases unmatched: 6. CDR1 and CDR2 from the germline V gene are KGHPV and FQNQEV (reference sequence). The CDR3 totals 16 residues. Full variable domain (remainder filled in from reference TRBV26 and TRBJ2-2): NSKVIQTPRYLVKGQGQKAKMRCIPEKGHPVVFWYQQNKNNEFKFLINFQNQEVLQQIDMTEKRFSAECPSNSPCSLEIQSSEAGDSALYLCASSPDWGGPTGQLYFGEGSKLTVL.

Notes on this clone: These gene names are mouse names. The CDR3 end is not reached by the read, which stops 1 residue before it; the germline J gene fills it in. V usage is TRBV2 and J usage is TRBJ2-4, with 10 bases aligning to TRBD2. The CDR3 runs 16 residues. V shed 4 bases, J shed 0 bases, and the junction held 4 bases outside the gene matches. The germline V gene has CDR1 LGHNA and CDR2 YSYQKL. The DNA read from the CDR3 is TGTGCCAGCAGCCCGGGACTGGGGAGTAGTCAAAACACCTTGTAC. Encoded protein: CASSPGLGSSQNTLY. The CDR3 in its entirety is CASSPGLGSSQNTLYF.

Regarding this clone: Germline and genes: mouse. From the germline J gene comes the end of the CDR3, since the read stops 1 residue before it. V is TRBV26 and J is TRBJ2-7; 12 nucleotides match TRBD2. The CDR3 is 14 amino acids. Germline lookup yields CDR1 KGHPV and CDR2 FQNQEV (reference sequence). J was trimmed by 4 bases and V by 5 bases; bases with no gene match: 3. CDR3: CASSVDWGGYEQYF. The covered CDR3 bases are TGTGCCAGCAGTGTGGACTGGGGGGGATATGAACAGTAC.

Worth noting for this clone: The listed genes are named as in mouse. The missing CDR3 end, 1 residue past where the read stops, is filled in from the germline J gene. The rearrangement uses TRBV3 and TRBJ1-3, with a tentative D call TRBD1 (6 bases). The CDR3 sequence is 14 residues long. V was shortened by 1 base and J by 4 bases, with 8 bases between the two germline ends. The germline V gene has CDR1 SNHLY and CDR2 FYNGKV (reference sequence). The sequenced part of the CDR3 DNA is TGTGCCAGCAGCTTAGACAGGGCGGGAAATACGCTCTAT. It codes for CASSLDRAGNTLY. From start to end, the CDR3 is CASSLDRAGNTLYF.

Notes on this clone: The genes and germline here are from mouse. The sequence runs out 1 residue before the end of the CDR3; the remainder is reconstructed from the germline J gene. The chain couples TRBV31 to TRBJ1-4; 8 bases map to TRBD1. With V trimmed by 2 bases and J by 7 bases, 9 bases remained unmatched. Germline loops: CDR1 GKSSPN, CDR2 SITVG. The CDR3 spans 15 residues. The part of the CDR3 DNA that was read is TGTGCCTGGAGTAGCCGGACAGGGCCCACCGAAAGATTATTT. Its protein product is CAWSSRTGPTERLF. The full CDR3 sequence reads CAWSSRTGPTERLFF. The whole variable domain, remainder taken from reference TRBV31 and TRBJ1-4, is AQTIHQWPVAEIKAVGSPLSLGCTIKGKSSPNLYWYWQATGGTLQQLFYSITVGQVESVVQLNLSASRPKDDQFILSTEKLLLSHSGFYLCAWSSRTGPTERLFFGHGTKLSVL.

With regard to this clone: The listed genes are named as in mouse. The CDR3 end falls 1 residue outside the read, so it is completed with the germline J gene. This rearrangement joins TRBV13-3 to TRBJ2-2; no definite D call. Germline lookup yields CDR1 NNHDY and CDR2 SYVADS. The CDR3 totals 12 residues. V shed 2 bases and J shed 3 bases, with 2 bases lying between them. CDR3 bases read: TGTGCCAGCAGTGAATACACCGGGCAGCTCTAC. Translated: CASSEYTGQLY. The complete CDR3 sequence is CASSEYTGQLYF.

In regard to this clone: Mouse names are used for the genes. The CDR3 end is not reached by the read, which stops 1 residue before it; the germline J gene fills it in. The V gene is TRBV13-3, the J gene TRBJ2-4; D uncertain. The CDR3 length is 13 residues. Germline lookup yields CDR1 NNHDY and CDR2 SYVADS. Trimming stripped 0 bases from V and 3 bases from J, with 5 bases between. Incomplete CDR3 DNA: TGTGCCAGCAGTGATGGGGGACAAAACACCTTGTAC. As protein: CASSDGGQNTLY. In full, the CDR3 is CASSDGGQNTLYF.

For this clone: Mouse names are used for the genes. The CDR3 end lies 1 residue beyond the end of the read and is filled in from the germline J gene. This chain connects TRBV13-2 to TRBJ1-1, with 7 nucleotides matching TRBD1. Germline V gene sequence: CDR1 NNHNN, CDR2 SYGAGS (reference sequence). Trimming cost V 0 bases and J 4 bases; bases outside gene matches: 0. CDR3 length equals 13 residues. The part of the CDR3 DNA that was read is TGTGCCAGCGGTGATGGACAGGGCACAGAAGTCTTC. Protein sequence: CASGDGQGTEVF. In full, the CDR3 reads CASGDGQGTEVFF.

This clone was observed a few times. The germline and genes are mouse ones. Read data end 1 residue before the CDR3 end; the end is taken from the germline J gene. This chain joins TRBV5 and TRBJ1-2; D possibly corresponds to TRBD1 (6 bases). Per the germline V gene, CDR1 is LGHNA and CDR2 is YNLKQL (reference sequence). Trimming stripped 0 bases from V and 6 bases from J, with 8 bases between. The CDR3 runs to 13 residues. The DNA read from the CDR3 is TGTGCCAGCAGCCAAGATGGGGGGCCCGACTACACC. It is translated as CASSQDGGPDYT. The CDR3 in its entirety is CASSQDGGPDYTF.

As for this clone: The gene symbols are mouse symbols. The CDR3 end falls 1 residue outside the read, so it is completed with the germline J gene. This chain connects TRBV13-2 to TRBJ2-5, with 8 positions matching TRBD1. V was clipped by 2 bases and J by 2 bases; unmatched bases: 1. Germline CDR1 and CDR2: NNHNN and SYGAGS (reference sequence). This CDR3 spans 14 amino acids. The covered CDR3 bases are TGTGCCAGCGGTGAGGACAGGGTCCAAGACACCCAGTAC. Encoded protein: CASGEDRVQDTQY. The whole CDR3 sequence reads CASGEDRVQDTQYF.

In its sample, this clone was seen a few times. The gene symbols are mouse symbols. The CDR3 DNA, read in part, is TGTGCCAGCAGCCGACAGGGGGCTTCTGGAAATACGCTCTAT. It translates to CASSRQGASGNTLY. The full CDR3 sequence reads CASSRQGASGNTLYF. V is TRBV26 and J is TRBJ1-3; 10 bases map to TRBD1. The read falls 1 residue short of the CDR3 end, and the missing part is taken from the germline J gene. CDR3 length: 15 residues. The ends lost 6 bases at V and 0 bases at J; junction bases unmatched: 2. Germline assignment: CDR1 KGHPV and CDR2 FQNQEV (reference sequence).

Worth noting for this clone: The gene names given are mouse names. The read ends 1 residue before the CDR3 terminus; that terminus is restored from the germline J gene. The chain uses TRBV13-3 and TRBJ2-7; 11 bases are a match to TRBD1. Germline assignment: CDR1 NNHDY and CDR2 SYVADS. The CDR3 length is 13 residues. The junction had 5 bases not matched to a gene; V was cut back by 5 bases and J by 7 bases. The CDR3 loop reads CASRSDRGREQYF. The CDR3 bases that were read are TGTGCCAGCAGATCGGACAGGGGGCGGGAACAGTAC.

Concerning this clone: The gene names here belong to mouse. The read terminates 1 residue before the CDR3 end, so the remaining end is supplied by the germline J gene. The genes are TRBV22 and TRBJ1-2; TRBD1 is taken as the D call from the table, unchecked against the DNA. TRBV22 is deemed a pseudogene. This CDR3 region has 14 residues. The CDR3 protein is CASSLRHPNSDYTF. Incomplete CDR3 DNA: TGTGCCAGCAGTCTGCGACACCCAAACTCCGACTACACC.

Points on this clone: Gene names are the mouse ones. The read ends 1 residue early relative to the CDR3; the germline J gene fills the gap. The chain uses TRBV13-3 and TRBJ2-7, with 7 bases that match TRBD1. Germline CDR1 NNHDY, CDR2 SYVADS. J gave up 3 bases and V 7 bases, and 7 bases lay outside the gene matches. The CDR3 spans 13 residues. CDR3 DNA (partial): TGTGCCAGCGCCAGACAGGGTCTCTATGAACAGTAC. Protein: CASARQGLYEQY. The full-length CDR3 reads as CASARQGLYEQYF.

Concerning this clone itself: Germline and genes here are mouse. With the read ending 1 residue before the CDR3 end, the germline J gene is used to fill in that end. The rearrangement joins TRBV22 to TRBJ2-4; the listed D gene, TRBD1, was not tested against the DNA. TRBV22 is termed a pseudogene. The CDR3 consists of 16 residues. The DNA read from the CDR3 is TGTGCCAGCAGTTGGGACAAAGGAACTAGTCAAAACACCTTGTAC. Translation gives CASSWDKGTSQNTLY. The whole CDR3 is CASSWDKGTSQNTLYF.

By share of the sample, this clone is large. The genes and germline here are from mouse. The read ends 1 residue shy of where the CDR3 ends; the end is completed using the germline J gene. The gene calls are TRBV5 and TRBJ2-7; 10 nucleotides line up with TRBD2. The CDR3 has 17 amino acids. After removal of 2 bases from V and 0 bases from J, the junction contained 7 bases not matched to a gene. Germline values: CDR1 LGHNA, CDR2 YNLKQL (reference sequence). CDR3 loop: CASSQNNWGGSSYEQYF. CDR3 bases read: TGTGCCAGCAGCCAAAATAACTGGGGGGGTAGCTCCTATGAACAGTAC.